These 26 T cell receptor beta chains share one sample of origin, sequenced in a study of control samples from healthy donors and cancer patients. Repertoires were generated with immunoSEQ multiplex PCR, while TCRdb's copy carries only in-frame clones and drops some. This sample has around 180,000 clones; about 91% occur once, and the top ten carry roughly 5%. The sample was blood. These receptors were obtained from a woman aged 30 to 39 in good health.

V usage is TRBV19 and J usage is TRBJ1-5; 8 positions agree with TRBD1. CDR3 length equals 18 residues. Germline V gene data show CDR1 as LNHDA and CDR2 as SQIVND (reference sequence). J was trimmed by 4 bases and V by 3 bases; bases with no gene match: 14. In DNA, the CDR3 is TGTGCCAGTAGTATGGAATGGACAGGGTTCAGTTGGAATCAGCCCCAGCATTTT. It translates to CASSMEWTGFSWNQPQHF.

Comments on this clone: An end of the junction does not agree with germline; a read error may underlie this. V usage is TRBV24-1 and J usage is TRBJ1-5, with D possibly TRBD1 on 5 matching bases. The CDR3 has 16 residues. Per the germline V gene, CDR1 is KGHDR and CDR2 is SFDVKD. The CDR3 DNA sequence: TGCCGCCACCGGCTATGGGGACGGCTTAGCAATCAGCCCCAGCATTTT. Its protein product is CRHRLWGRLSNQPQHF.

The CDR3: CASTRGAPRCGYTF. The CDR3 DNA follows: TGCGCCAGCACCCGGGGGGCCCCGCGTTGTGGCTACACCTTC. The chain uses TRBV23-1 and TRBJ1-2, with D possibly matching TRBD1 (6 bases). TRBV23-1 qualifies as an ORF whose function is uncertain. There are 14 residues in the CDR3. The V end lost 7 bases, the J end lost 7 bases, and 19 bases lay between the germline ends.

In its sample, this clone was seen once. The CDR3 coding sequence is TGTGCCAGCAGCCCCAGCGGGAGGGCCGACGAGCAGTACTTC. Translation gives CASSPSGRADEQYF. This chain joins TRBV7-9 and TRBJ2-7, with 10 positions matching TRBD2. The CDR3 covers 14 residues. V shed 5 bases, J shed 5 bases, and the junction held 6 bases outside the gene matches. Germline CDR1 reads SEHNR; CDR2 reads FQNEAQ (reference sequence).

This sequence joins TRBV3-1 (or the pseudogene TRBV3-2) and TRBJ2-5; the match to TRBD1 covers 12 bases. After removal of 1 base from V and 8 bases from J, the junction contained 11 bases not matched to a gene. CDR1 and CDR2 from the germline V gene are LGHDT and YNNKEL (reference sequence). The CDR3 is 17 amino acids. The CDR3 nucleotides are TGTGCCAGCAGCCAAGTCCTCTCGGGACAGGGGGCAGGAACCCAGTACTTC. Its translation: CASSQVLSGQGAGTQYF.

The CDR3 reads CASSSASGIQETQYF. Written as DNA, the CDR3 is TGTGCCAGCAGCTCCGCTAGCGGAATACAAGAGACCCAGTACTTC. J is TRBJ2-5 and V is TRBV28; 7 bases line up with TRBD2. Germline V gives CDR1 MDHEN, CDR2 SYDVKM. After removal of 6 bases from V and 2 bases from J, the junction contained 9 bases not matched to a gene. The CDR3 runs 15 residues.

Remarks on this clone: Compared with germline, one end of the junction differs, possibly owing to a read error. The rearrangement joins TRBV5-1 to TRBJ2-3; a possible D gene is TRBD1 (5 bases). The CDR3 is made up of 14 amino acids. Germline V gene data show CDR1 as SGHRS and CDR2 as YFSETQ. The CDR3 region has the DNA TGCGCCAGCAGTTTGGTCCAGGGTGGAGATACGCAGTATTTT. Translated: CASSLVQGGDTQYF. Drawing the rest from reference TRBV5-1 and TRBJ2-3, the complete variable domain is KAGVTQTPRYLIKTRGQQVTLSCSPISGHRSVSWYQQTPGQGLQFLFEYFSETQRNKGNFPGRFSGRQFSNSRSEMNVSTLELGDSALYLCASSLVQGGDTQYFGPGTRLTVL.

CDR3: CAWRDNNEQFF. CDR3 nucleotides: TGTGCCTGGAGGGACAACAATGAGCAGTTCTTC. The chain is built from TRBV30 and TRBJ2-1; D may be TRBD1 (5 bases). V lost 3 bases, J lost 5 bases, and 5 bases lay in between. Germline V CDR1 and CDR2: GTSNPN, SVGIG (reference sequence). The CDR3 is 11 residues long. Full variable domain (missing parts from reference TRBV30 and TRBJ2-1): SQTIHQWPATLVQPVGSPLSLECTVEGTSNPNLYWYRQAAGRGLQLLFYSVGIGQISSEVPQNLSASRPQDRQFILSSKKLLLSDSGFYLCAWRDNNEQFFGPGTRLTVL.

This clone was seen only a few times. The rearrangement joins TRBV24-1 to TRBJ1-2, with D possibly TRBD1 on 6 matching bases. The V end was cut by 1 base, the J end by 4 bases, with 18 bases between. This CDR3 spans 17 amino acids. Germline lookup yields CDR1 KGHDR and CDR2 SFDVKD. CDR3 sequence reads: CATSDFKLTGEFYGYTF. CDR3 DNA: TGTGCCACCAGTGATTTTAAACTGACAGGAGAATTCTATGGCTACACCTTC.

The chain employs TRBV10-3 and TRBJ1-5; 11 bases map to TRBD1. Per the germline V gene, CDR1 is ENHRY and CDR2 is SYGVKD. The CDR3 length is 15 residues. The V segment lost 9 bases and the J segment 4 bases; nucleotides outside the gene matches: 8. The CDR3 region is CAISGTGGRNQPQHF. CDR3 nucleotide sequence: TGTGCCATTTCCGGGACAGGGGGAAGGAATCAGCCCCAGCATTTT.

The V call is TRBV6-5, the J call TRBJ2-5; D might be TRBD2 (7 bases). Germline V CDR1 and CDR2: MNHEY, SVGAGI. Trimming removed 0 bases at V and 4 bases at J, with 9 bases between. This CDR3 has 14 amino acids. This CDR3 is CASSYSRGAETQYF. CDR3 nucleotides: TGTGCCAGCAGTTACTCACGGGGGGCAGAGACCCAGTACTTC.

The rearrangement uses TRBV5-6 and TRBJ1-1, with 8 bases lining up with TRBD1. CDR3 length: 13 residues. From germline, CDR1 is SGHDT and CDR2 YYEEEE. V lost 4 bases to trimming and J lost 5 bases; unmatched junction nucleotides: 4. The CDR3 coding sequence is TGTGCCAGCAGCATACAGGGGGATACTGAAGCTTTCTTT. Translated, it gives CASSIQGDTEAFF.

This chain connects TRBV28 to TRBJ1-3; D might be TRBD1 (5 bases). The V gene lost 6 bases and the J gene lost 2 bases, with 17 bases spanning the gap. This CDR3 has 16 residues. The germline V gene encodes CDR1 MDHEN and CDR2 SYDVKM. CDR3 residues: CASSRFGTSPGNTIYF. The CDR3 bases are TGTGCCAGCAGCCGATTCGGGACTTCTCCTGGAAACACCATATATTTT.

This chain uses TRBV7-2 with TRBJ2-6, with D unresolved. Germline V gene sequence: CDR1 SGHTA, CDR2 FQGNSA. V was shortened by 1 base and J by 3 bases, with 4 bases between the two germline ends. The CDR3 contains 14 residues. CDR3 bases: TGTGCCAGCAGCTTAGTGGGTGGGGCCAACGTCCTGACTTTC. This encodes CASSLVGGANVLTF.

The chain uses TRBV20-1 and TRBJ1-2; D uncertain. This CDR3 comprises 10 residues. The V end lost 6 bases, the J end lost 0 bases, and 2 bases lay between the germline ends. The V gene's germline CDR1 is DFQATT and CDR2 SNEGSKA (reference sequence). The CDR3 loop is CSAPNYGYTF. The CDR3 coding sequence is TGCAGTGCCCCTAACTATGGCTACACCTTC.

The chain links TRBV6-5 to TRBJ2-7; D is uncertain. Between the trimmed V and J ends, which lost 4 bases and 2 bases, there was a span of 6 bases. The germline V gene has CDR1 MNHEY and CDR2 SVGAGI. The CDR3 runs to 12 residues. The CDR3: CASSFDTYEQYV. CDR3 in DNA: TGTGCCAGCAGTTTTGACACCTACGAGCAGTACGTC.

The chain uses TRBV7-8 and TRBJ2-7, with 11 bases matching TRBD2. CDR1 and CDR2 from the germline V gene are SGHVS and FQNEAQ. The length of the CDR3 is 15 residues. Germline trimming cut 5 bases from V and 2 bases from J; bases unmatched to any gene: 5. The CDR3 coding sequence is TGTGCCAGCAGCAAACTAGCGGGGGCCGCCTACGAGCAGTACGTC. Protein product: CASSKLAGAAYEQYV.

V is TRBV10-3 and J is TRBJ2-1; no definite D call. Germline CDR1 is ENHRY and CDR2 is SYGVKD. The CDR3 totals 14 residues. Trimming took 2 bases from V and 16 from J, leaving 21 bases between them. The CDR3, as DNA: TGTGCCATCAGTGAGGATTACGCCCCCGGAACCCCTTTCTTC. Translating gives CAISEDYAPGTPFF.

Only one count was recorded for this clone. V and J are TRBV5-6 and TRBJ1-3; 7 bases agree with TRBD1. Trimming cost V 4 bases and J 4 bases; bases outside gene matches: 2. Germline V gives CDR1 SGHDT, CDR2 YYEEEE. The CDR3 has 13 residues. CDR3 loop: CASSPTGGNTIYF. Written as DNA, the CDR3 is TGTGCCAGCAGCCCGACAGGGGGAAACACCATATATTTT.

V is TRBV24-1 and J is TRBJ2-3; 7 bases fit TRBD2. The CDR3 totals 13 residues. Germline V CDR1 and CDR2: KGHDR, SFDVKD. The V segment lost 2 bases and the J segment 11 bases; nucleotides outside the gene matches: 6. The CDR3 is CATSDSGLVGQYF. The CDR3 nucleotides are TGTGCCACCAGTGATTCAGGACTAGTCGGGCAGTATTTT.

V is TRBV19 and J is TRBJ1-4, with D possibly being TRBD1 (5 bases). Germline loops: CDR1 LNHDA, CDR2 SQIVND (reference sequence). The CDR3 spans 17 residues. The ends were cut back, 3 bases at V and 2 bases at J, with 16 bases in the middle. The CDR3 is CASSIVAPTATNEKLFF. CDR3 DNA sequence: TGTGCCAGTAGTATTGTCGCCCCGACAGCCACTAATGAAAAACTGTTTTTT.

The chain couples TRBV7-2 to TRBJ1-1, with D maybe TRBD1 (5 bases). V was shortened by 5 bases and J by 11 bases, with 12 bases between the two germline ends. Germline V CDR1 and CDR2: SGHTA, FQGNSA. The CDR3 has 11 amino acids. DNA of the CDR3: TGTGCCAGCAGCCCTCAGGGATGGGCTTTCTTT. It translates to CASSPQGWAFF.

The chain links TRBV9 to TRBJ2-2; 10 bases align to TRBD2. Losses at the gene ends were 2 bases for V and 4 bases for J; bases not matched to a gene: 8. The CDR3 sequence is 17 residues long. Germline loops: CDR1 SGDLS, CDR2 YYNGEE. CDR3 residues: CASSVLSAGGSTGELFF. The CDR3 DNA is TGTGCCAGCAGCGTTCTCTCAGCGGGAGGGTCCACCGGGGAGCTGTTTTTT.

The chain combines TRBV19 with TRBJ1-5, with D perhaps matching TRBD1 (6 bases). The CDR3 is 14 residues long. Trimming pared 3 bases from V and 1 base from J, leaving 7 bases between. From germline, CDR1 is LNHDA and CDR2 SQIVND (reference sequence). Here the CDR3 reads CASSMDRSNQPQHF. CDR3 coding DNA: TGTGCCAGTAGTATGGACAGAAGCAATCAGCCCCAGCATTTT.

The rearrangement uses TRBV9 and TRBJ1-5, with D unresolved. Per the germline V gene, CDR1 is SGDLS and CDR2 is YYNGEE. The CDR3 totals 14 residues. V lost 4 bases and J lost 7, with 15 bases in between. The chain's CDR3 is CASSPTPSEQPQHF. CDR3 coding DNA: TGTGCCAGCAGCCCCACCCCCAGCGAGCAGCCCCAGCATTTT.

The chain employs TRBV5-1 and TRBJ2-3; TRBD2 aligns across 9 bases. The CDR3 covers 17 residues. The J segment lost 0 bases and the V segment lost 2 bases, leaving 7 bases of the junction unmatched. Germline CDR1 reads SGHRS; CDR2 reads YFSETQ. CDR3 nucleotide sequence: TGCGCCAGCAGCTTCCGGGGACTAGCCGCCAGCACAGATACGCAGTATTTT. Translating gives CASSFRGLAASTDTQYF.